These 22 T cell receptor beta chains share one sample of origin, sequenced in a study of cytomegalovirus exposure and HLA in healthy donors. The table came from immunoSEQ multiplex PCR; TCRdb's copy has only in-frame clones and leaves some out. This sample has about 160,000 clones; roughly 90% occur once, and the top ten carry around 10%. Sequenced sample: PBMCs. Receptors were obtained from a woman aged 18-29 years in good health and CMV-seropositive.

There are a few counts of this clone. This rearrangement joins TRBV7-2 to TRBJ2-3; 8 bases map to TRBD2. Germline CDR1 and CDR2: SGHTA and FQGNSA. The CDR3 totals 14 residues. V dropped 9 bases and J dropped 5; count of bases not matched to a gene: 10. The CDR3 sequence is CASRLGTRGDTQYF. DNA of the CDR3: TGTGCCAGTCGCCTCGGGACTAGAGGAGATACGCAGTATTTT.

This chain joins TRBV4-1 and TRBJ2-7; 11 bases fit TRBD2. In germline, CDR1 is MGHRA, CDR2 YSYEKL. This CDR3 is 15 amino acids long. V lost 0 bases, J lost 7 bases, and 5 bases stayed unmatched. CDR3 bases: TGCGCCAGCAGCCAAGATCGAACTAGCGGGAGAGAGCAGTACTTC. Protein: CASSQDRTSGREQYF.

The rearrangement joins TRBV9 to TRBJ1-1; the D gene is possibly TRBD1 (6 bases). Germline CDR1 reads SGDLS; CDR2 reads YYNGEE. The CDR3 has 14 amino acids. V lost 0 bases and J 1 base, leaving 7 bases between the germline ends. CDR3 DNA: TGTGCCAGCAGCGTAGCCAGGGGGAACACTGAAGCTTTCTTT. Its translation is CASSVARGNTEAFF.

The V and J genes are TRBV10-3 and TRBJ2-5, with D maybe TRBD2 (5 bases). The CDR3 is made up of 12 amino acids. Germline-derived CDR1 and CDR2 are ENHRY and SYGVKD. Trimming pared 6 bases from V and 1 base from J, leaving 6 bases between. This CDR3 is CAIRGSQETQYF. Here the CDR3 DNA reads TGTGCCATCAGGGGGAGCCAAGAGACCCAGTACTTC.

The CDR3, as DNA: TGTGCCAGCAGCTTAATGATAGCGGGGGTCTACGAGCAGTACTTC. Translated: CASSLMIAGVYEQYF. The V call is TRBV5-4, the J call TRBJ2-7, with TRBD2 identical over 9 bases. Germline CDR1 and CDR2: SGHNT and YYREEE (reference sequence). V dropped 2 bases and J dropped 3; count of bases not matched to a gene: 6. The CDR3 is 15 residues long.

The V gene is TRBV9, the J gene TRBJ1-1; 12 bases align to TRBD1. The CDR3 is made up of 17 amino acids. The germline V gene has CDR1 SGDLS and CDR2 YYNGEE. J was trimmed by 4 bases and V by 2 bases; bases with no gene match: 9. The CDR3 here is CASSVRRDRGLGTEAFF. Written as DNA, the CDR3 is TGTGCCAGCAGCGTGCGGCGGGACAGGGGGCTTGGCACTGAAGCTTTCTTT.

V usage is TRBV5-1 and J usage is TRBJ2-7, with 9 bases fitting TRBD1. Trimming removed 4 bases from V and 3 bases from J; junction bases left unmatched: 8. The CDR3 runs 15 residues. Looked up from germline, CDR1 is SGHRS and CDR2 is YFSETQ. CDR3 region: CASSPGSGQGYEQYF. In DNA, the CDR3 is TGCGCCAGCAGCCCAGGGTCGGGACAGGGCTACGAGCAGTACTTC. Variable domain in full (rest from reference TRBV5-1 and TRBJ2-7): KAGVTQTPRYLIKTRGQQVTLSCSPISGHRSVSWYQQTPGQGLQFLFEYFSETQRNKGNFPGRFSGRQFSNSRSEMNVSTLELGDSALYLCASSPGSGQGYEQYFGPGTRLTVT.

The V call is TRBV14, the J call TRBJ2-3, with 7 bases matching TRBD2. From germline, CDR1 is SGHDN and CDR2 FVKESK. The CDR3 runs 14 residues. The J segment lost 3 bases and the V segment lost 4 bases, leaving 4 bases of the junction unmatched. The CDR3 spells CASSLRDYTDTQYF. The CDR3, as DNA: TGTGCCAGCAGCCTCCGGGACTATACAGATACGCAGTATTTT.

The CDR3 protein is CASSLPRGPYEQYF. DNA for the CDR3: TGTGCCAGCAGCTTACCCAGGGGACCCTACGAGCAGTACTTC. The J gene is TRBJ2-7, the V gene TRBV5-6, with D perhaps TRBD1 (6 bases). The CDR3 is 14 amino acids. Between the trimmed V and J ends, which lost 2 bases and 2 bases, there was a span of 11 bases. Looked up from germline, CDR1 is SGHDT and CDR2 is YYEEEE.

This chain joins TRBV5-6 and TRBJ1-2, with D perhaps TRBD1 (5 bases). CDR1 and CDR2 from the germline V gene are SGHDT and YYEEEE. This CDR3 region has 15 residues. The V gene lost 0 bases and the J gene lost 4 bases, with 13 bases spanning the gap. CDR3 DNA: TGTGCCAGCAGCTTGGTCCAGGGAGGATCCTATGGCTACACCTTC. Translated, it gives CASSLVQGGSYGYTF.

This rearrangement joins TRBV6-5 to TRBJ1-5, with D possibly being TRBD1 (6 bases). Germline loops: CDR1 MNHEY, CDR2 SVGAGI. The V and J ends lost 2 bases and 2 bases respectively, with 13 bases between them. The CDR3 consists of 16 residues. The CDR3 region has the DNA TGTGCCAGCAGTTACCAGGAGGGGGGGCGCAATCAGCCCCAGCATTTT. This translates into CASSYQEGGRNQPQHF.

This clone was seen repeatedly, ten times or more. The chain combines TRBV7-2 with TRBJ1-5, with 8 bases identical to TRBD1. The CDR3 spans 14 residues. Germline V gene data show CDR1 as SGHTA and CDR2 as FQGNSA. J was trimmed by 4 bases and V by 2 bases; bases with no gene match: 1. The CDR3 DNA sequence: TGTGCCAGCAGCTTACGGACAGGGAATCAGCCCCAGCATTTT. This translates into CASSLRTGNQPQHF.

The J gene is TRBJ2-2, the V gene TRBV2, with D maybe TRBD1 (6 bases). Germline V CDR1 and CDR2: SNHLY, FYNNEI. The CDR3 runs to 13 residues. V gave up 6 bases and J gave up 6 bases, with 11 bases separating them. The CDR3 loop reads CASRATGPGELFF. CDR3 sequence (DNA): TGTGCCAGCAGGGCTACAGGGCCCGGGGAGCTGTTTTTT. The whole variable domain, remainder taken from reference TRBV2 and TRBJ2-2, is EPEVTQTPSHQVTQMGQEVILRCVPISNHLYFYWYRQILGQKVEFLVSFYNNEISEKSEIFDDQFSVERPDGSNFTLKIRSTKLEDSAMYFCASRATGPGELFFGEGSRLTVL.

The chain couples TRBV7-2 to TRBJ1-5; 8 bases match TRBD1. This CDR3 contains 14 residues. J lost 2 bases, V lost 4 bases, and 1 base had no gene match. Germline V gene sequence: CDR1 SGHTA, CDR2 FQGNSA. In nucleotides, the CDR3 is TGTGCCAGCAGCTCGACAGGGGGCAATCAGCCCCAGCATTTT. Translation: CASSSTGGNQPQHF.

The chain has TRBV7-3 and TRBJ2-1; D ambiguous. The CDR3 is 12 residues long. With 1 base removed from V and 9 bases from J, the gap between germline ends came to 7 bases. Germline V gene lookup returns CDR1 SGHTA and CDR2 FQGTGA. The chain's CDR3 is CASSLMLGEQFF. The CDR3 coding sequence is TGTGCCAGCAGCTTAATGCTAGGTGAGCAGTTCTTC.

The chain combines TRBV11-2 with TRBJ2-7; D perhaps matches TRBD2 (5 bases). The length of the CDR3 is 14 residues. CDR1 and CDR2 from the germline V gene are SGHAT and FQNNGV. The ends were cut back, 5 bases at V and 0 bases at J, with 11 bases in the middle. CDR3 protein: CASSLVGSSYEQYF. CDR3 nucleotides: TGTGCCAGCAGCCTCGTGGGGAGCTCCTACGAGCAGTACTTC. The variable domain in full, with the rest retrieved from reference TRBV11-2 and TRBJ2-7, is EAGVAQSPRYKIIEKRQSVAFWCNPISGHATLYWYQQILGQGPKLLIQFQNNGVVDDSQLPKDRFSAERLKGVDSTLKIQPAKLEDSAVYLCASSLVGSSYEQYFGPGTRLTVT.

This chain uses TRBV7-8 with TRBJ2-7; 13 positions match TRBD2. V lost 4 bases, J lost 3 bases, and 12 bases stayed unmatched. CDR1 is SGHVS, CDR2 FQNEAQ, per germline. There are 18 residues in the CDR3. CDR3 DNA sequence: TGTGCCAGCAGCTCCGACGGGCTCAGGACTAGCGGGAGCTACGAGCAGTACTTC. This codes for CASSSDGLRTSGSYEQYF.

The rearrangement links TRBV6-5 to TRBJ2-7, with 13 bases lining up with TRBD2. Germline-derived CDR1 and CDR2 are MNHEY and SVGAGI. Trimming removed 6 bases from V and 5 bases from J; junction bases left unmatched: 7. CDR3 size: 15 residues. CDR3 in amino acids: CASRHGLAGVHEQYF. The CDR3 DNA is TGTGCCAGCAGACACGGACTAGCGGGAGTCCACGAGCAGTACTTC.

The CDR3 is CASSDGGGNYGYTF. The DNA for the CDR3 is TGTGCCAGCAGTGACGGGGGGGGAAACTATGGCTACACCTTC. This rearrangement joins TRBV28 to TRBJ1-2; perhaps TRBD1 as D (5 bases). Deletions cut 5 bases from V and 2 bases from J, with 12 bases between. Germline V gene data show CDR1 as MDHEN and CDR2 as SYDVKM. The length of the CDR3 is 14 residues.

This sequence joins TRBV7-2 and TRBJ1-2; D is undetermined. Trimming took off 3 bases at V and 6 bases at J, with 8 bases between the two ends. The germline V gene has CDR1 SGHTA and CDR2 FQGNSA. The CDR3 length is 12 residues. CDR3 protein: CASSFYGDGYTF. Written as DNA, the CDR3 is TGTGCCAGCAGCTTCTACGGGGATGGCTACACCTTC.

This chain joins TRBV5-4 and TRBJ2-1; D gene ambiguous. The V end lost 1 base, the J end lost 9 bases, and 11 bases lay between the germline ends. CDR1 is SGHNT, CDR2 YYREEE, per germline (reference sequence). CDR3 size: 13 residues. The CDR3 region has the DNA TGTGCCAGCAGCTTGCAATCTCGTAGTGAGCAGTTCTTC. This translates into CASSLQSRSEQFF. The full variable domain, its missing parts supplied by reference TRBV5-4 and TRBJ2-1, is ETGVTQSPTHLIKTRGQQVTLRCSSQSGHNTVSWYQQALGQGPQFIFQYYREEENGRGNFPPRFSGLQFPNYSSELNVNALELDDSALYLCASSLQSRSEQFFGPGTRLTVL.

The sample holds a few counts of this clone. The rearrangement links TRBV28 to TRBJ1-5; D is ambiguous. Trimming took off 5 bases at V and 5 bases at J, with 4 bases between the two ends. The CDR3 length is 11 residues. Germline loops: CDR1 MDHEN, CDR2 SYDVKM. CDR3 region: CASSRDQPQHF. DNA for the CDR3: TGTGCCAGCAGTAGAGATCAGCCCCAGCATTTT.